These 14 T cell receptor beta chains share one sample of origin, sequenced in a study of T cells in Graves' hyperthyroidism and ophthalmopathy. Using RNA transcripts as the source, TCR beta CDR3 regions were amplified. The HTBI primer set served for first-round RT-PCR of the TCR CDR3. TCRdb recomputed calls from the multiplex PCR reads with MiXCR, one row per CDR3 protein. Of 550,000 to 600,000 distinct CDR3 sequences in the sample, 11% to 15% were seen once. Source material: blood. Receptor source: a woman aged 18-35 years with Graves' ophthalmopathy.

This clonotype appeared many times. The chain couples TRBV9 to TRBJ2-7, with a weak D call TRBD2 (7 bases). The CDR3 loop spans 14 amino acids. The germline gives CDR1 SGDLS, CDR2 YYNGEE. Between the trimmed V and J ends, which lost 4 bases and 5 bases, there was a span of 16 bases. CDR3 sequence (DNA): TGTGCCAGCAGCTCCACTCAGGGGAGGGACGAGCAGTACTTC. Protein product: CASSSTQGRDEQYF.

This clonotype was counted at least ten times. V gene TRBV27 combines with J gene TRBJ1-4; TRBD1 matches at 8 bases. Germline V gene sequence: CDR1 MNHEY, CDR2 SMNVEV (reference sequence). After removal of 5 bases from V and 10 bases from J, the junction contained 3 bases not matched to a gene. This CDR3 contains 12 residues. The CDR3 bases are TGTGCCAGCAGTCAGGGGGCAGGAAAACTGTTTTTT. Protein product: CASSQGAGKLFF. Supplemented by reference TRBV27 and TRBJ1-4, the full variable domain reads EAQVTQNPRYLITVTGKKLTVTCSQNMNHEYMSWYRQDPGLGLRQIYYSMNVEVTDKGDVPEGYKVSRKEKRNFPLILESPSPNQTSLYFCASSQGAGKLFFGSGTQLSVL.

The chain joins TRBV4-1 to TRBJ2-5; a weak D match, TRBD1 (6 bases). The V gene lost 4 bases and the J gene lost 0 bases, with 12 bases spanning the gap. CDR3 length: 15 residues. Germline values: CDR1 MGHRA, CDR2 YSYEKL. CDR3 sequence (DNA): TGCGCCAGCAGCCCTGGGACACTCTACCAAGAGACCCAGTACTTC. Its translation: CASSPGTLYQETQYF.

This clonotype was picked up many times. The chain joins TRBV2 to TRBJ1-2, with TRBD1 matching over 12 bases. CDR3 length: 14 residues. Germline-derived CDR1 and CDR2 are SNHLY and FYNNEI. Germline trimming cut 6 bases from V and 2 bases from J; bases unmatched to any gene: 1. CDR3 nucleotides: TGTGCCAGCAGGGGACAGGGGGCCAACTATGGCTACACCTTC. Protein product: CASRGQGANYGYTF.

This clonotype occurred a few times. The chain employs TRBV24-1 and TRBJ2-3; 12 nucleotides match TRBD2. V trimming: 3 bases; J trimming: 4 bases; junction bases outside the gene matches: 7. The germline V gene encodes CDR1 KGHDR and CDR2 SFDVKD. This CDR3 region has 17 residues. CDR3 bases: TGTGCCACCAGTGATATGACTAGCGGGAGTTGGTCAGATACGCAGTATTTT. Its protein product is CATSDMTSGSWSDTQYF.

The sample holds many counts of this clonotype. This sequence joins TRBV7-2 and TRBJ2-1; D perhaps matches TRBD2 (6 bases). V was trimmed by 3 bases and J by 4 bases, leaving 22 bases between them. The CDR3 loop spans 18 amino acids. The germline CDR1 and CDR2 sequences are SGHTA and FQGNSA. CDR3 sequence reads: CASSFRDPAGPPYNEQFF. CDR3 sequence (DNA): TGTGCCAGCAGCTTCAGGGACCCGGCGGGACCTCCTTACAATGAGCAGTTCTTC.

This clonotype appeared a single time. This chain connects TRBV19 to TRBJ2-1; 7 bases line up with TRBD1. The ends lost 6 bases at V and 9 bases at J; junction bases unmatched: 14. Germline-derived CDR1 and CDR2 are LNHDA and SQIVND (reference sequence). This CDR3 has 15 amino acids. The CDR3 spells CASRPRIGGRGEQFF. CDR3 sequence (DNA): TGTGCCAGTAGACCGCGGATAGGGGGCCGGGGTGAGCAGTTCTTC. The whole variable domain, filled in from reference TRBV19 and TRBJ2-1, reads DGGITQSPKYLFRKEGQNVTLSCEQNLNHDAMYWYRQDPGQGLRLIYYSQIVNDFQKGDIAEGYSVSREKKESFPLTVTSAQKNPTAFYLCASRPRIGGRGEQFFGPGTRLTVL.

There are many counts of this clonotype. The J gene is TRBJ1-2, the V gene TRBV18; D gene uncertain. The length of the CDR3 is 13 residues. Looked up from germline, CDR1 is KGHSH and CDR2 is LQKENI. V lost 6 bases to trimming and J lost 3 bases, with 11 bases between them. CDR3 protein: CASSERLDYGYTF. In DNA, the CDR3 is TGTGCCAGCTCGGAGAGACTCGACTATGGCTACACCTTC. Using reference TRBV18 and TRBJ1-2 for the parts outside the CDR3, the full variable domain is NAGVMQNPRHLVRRRGQEARLRCSPMKGHSHVYWYRQLPEEGLKFMVYLQKENIIDESGMPKERFSAEFPKEGPSILRIQQVVRGDSAAYFCASSERLDYGYTFGSGTRLTVV.

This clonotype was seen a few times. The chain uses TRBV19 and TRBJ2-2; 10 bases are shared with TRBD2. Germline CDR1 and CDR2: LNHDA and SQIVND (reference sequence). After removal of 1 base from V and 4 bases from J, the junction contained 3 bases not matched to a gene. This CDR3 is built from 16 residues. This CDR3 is CASSIGGLATTGELFF. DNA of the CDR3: TGTGCCAGTAGTATAGGGGGACTAGCGACCACCGGGGAGCTGTTTTTT.

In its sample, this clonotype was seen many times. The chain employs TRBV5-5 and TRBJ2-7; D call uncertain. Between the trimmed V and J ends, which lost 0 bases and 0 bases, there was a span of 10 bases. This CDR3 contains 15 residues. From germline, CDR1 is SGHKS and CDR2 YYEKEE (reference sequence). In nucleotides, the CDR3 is TGTGCCAGCAGCTTGGTTGGAGAAATCTCCTACGAGCAGTACTTC. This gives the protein CASSLVGEISYEQYF.

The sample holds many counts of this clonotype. The CDR3 DNA sequence: TGTGCCAGCAGTTTATTCCCGGACAGGGGTAATGAGCAGTTCTTC. Encoded protein: CASSLFPDRGNEQFF. The rearrangement links TRBV27 to TRBJ2-1, with 9 bases aligning to TRBD1. The germline V gene encodes CDR1 MNHEY and CDR2 SMNVEV (reference sequence). V was clipped by 1 base and J by 7 bases; unmatched bases: 5. This CDR3 has 15 residues.

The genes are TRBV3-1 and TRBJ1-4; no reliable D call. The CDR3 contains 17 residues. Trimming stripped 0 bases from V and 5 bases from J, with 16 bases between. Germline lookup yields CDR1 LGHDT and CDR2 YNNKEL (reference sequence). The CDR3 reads CASSQETAFTGNEKLFF. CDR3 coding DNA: TGTGCCAGCAGCCAAGAAACGGCCTTTACCGGGAATGAAAAACTGTTTTTT. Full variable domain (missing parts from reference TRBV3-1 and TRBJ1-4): DTAVSQTPKYLVTQMGNDKSIKCEQNLGHDTMYWYKQDSKKFLKIMFSYNNKELIINETVPNRFSPKSPDKAHLNLHINSLELGDSAVYFCASSQETAFTGNEKLFFGSGTQLSVL.

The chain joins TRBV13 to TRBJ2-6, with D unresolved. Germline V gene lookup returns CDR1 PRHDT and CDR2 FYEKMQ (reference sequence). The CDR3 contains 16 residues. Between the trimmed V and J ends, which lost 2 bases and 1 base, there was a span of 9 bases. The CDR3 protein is CASSLFSGSGANVLTF. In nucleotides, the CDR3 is TGTGCCAGCAGCTTATTCTCCGGATCTGGGGCCAACGTCCTGACTTTC.

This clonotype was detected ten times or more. CDR3 loop: CASRRQGAYEQYF. The CDR3 DNA is TGTGCCAGCAGAAGACAGGGGGCATACGAGCAGTACTTC. J is TRBJ2-7 and V is TRBV27; the match to TRBD1 covers 10 bases. The V gene end was trimmed by 6 bases and the J gene end by 4 bases; junction bases not matched to a gene: 3. Germline CDR1 MNHEY, CDR2 SMNVEV (reference sequence). The CDR3 sequence is 13 residues long.